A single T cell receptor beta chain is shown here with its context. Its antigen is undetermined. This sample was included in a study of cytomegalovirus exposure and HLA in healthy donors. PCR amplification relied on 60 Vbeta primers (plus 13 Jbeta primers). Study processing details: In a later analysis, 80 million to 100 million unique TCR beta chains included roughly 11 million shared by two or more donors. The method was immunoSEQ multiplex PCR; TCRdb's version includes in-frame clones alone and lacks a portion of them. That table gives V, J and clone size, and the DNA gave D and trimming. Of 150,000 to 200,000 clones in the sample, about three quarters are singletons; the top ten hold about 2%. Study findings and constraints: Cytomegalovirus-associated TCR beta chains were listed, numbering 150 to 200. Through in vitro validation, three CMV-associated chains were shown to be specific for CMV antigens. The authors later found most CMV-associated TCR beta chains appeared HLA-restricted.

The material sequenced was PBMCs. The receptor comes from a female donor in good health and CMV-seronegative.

In DNA form, the CDR3 reads TGTGCCAGTAGTGGTCGGTTGGCAGGGTCCAACACCGGGGAGCTGTTTTTT. Translation gives CASSGRLAGSNTGELFF. V is TRBV19 and J is TRBJ2-2; possible D gene TRBD1, 5 bases. From germline, CDR1 is LNHDA and CDR2 SQIVND (reference sequence). Trimming took 5 bases from V and 2 from J, leaving 18 bases between them. This CDR3 is 17 amino acids long.